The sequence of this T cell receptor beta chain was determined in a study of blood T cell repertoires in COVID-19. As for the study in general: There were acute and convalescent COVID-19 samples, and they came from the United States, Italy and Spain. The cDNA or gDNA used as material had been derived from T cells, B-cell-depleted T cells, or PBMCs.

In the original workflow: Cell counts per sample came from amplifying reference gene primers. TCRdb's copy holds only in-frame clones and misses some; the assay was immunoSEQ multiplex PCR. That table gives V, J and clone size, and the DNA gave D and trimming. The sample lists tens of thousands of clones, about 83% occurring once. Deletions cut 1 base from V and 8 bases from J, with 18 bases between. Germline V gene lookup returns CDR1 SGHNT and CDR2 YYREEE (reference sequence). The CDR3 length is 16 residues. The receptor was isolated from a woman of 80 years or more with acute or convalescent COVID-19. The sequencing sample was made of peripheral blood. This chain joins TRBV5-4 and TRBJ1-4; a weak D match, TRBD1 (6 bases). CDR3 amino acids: CASSLQKPGTQEKLFF. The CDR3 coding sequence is TGTGCCAGCAGCTTGCAAAAACCCGGGACACAAGAAAAACTGTTTTTT. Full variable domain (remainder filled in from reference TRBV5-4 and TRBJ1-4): ETGVTQSPTHLIKTRGQQVTLRCSSQSGHNTVSWYQQALGQGPQFIFQYYREEENGRGNFPPRFSGLQFPNYSSELNVNALELDDSALYLCASSLQKPGTQEKLFFGSGTQLSVL.